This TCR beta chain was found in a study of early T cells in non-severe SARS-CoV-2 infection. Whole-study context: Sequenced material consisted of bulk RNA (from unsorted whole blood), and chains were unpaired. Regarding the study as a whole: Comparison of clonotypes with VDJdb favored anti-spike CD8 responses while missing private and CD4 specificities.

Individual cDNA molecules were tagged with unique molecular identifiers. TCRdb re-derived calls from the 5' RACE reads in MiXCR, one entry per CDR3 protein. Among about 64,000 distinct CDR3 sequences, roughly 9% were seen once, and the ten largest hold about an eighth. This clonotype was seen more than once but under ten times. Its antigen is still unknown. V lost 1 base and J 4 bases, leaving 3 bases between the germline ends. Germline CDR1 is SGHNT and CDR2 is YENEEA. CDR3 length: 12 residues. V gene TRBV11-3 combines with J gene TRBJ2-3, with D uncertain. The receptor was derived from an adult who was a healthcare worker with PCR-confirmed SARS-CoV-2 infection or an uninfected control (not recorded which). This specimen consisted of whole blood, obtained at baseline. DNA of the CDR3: TGTGCCAGCAGCTTAGTAGCAGATACGCAGTATTTT. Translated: CASSLVADTQYF. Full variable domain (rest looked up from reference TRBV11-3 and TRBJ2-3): EAGVVQSPRYKIIEKKQPVAFWCNPISGHNTLYWYLQNLGQGPELLIRYENEEAVDDSQLPKDRFSAERLKGVDSTLKIQPAELGDSAVYLCASSLVADTQYFGPGTRLTVL.